A selection of T cell receptor beta chains follows, all from one sample in a study of blood T cells in healthy people across ages. Via MiXCR, TCRdb re-called the 5' RACE reads, giving one row per CDR3 protein. The table shows more than 750,000 distinct CDR3 sequences, with under 35% occurring only once. The sample also formed part of further work on T cells of mothers and their children.

Sequencing was carried out using blood. Receptors originate from a middle-aged woman in good health. Each CDR3 is given with its conserved first and last residue. Fields, in order: clone size, D gene, V gene, J gene, CDR3 DNA, CDR3 protein. A D gene is named only where the DNA matches it firmly. Size is stated for part of the rows, as once, few or many counts, or as a class when the clone is expanded.

few	TRBD1	TRBV19	TRBJ2-1	TGTGCCACTCGTACCACAGGGGTCAACAATGAGCAGTTCTTC	CATRTTGVNNEQFF
-	-	TRBV4-1	TRBJ2-6	TGCGCCAGCAGCCCTTTTCTTTCTGGGGCCAACGTCCTGACTTTC	CASSPFLSGANVLTF
few	-	TRBV6-2/TRBV6-3	TRBJ2-3	TGTGCCAGCAGTCCGTCAGTCGGAATCACAGATACGCAGTATTTT	CASSPSVGITDTQYF
-	-	TRBV27	TRBJ2-1	TGTGCCAGCAGCCCATCGCCCGGACACAGGACTGAGCAGTTCTTC	CASSPSPGHRTEQFF
-	TRBD1	TRBV18	TRBJ2-4	TGTGCCAGCTCACCACGTGAAGGGGGCACAGTTCTAGCCAAAAACATTCAGTACTTC	CASSPREGGTVLAKNIQYF
-	-	TRBV20-1	TRBJ1-5	TGCAGTGCTCCCAGACCGGGGATGCATCAGCCCCAGCATTTT	CSAPRPGMHQPQHF
many	-	TRBV4-3	TRBJ2-1	TGCGCCAGCAGCGAGTTGGGCTCCTACAATGAGCAGTTCTTC	CASSELGSYNEQFF
once	TRBD1	TRBV12-3/TRBV12-4	TRBJ2-3	TGTGCCAGCAGTTTGCCTGGGGACAGGGAGGATACGCAGTATTTT	CASSLPGDREDTQYF
many	TRBD2	TRBV28	TRBJ2-3	TGTGCCAGCAGTTCGGGGGGGCAAGGGGGTCGAGATACGCAGTATTTT	CASSSGGQGGRDTQYF
few	-	TRBV11-3	TRBJ2-7	TGTGCCAGCAGCGTTCGAGGGGGGTCCTACGAGCAGTACTTC	CASSVRGGSYEQYF
many	-	TRBV20-1	TRBJ2-7	TGCAGTGCTAGAGATCCAGAGGGGTCGGCTGTCGGCGAGCAGTACTTC	CSARDPEGSAVGEQYF
few	-	TRBV9	TRBJ2-2	TGTGCCAGCAGCGGAAGCCGAACCGGGGAGCTGTTTTTT	CASSGSRTGELFF
many	-	TRBV25-1	TRBJ2-5	TGTGCCAGCAGTGAAAGGGATACGTACCAAGAGACCCAGTACTTC	CASSERDTYQETQYF
few	-	TRBV9	TRBJ1-2	TGTGCCAGCAGGGAGGGTACCGGGACGGCCTATGGCTACACCTTC	CASREGTGTAYGYTF
few	TRBD2	TRBV9	TRBJ2-1	TGTGCCAGCAGCGTTTTAGCGGGAGGTAACAATGAGCAGTTCTTC	CASSVLAGGNNEQFF
-	-	TRBV4-1	TRBJ2-7	TGCGCCAGCAGACTGGACCCCCTAACCTACGAGCAGTACTTC	CASRLDPLTYEQYF
-	TRBD2	TRBV29-1	TRBJ2-5	TGCAGCGTTACCAGAGCGGGAGGGCCTGACGAGACCCAGTACTTC	CSVTRAGGPDETQYF
few	-	TRBV14	TRBJ1-1	TGTGCCAGCAGCCAAGCCCATGGTGAAGCTTTCTTT	CASSQAHGEAFF
-	TRBD1	TRBV11-1	TRBJ1-4	TGTGCCAGCAGCTTACCGGAGACAGGGTCGGATGAAAAACTGTTTTTT	CASSLPETGSDEKLFF
many	TRBD2	TRBV6-4	TRBJ2-3	TGTGCCAGCAGTGACGGGGGGGGCACAGATACGCAGTATTTT	CASSDGGGTDTQYF
-	-	TRBV5-1	TRBJ2-1	TGCGCCAGCAGCTTGGCCGCGCGGAAGAGCTTCTACAATGAGCAGTTCTTC	CASSLAARKSFYNEQFF
few	TRBD1	TRBV5-1	TRBJ2-6	TGCGCCAGCAGCCCAGCCGGGACAGGGAGCTCTGGGGCCAACGTCCTGACTTTC	CASSPAGTGSSGANVLTF
-	TRBD1	TRBV12-5	TRBJ1-5	TGTGCTAGTGAGGGGGCGACGAGACAGCCCCAGCATTTT	CASEGATRQPQHF
few	-	TRBV7-2	TRBJ2-5	TGTGCCAGCAGCCAAGATCTAGGTCCCCTGGAGACCCAGTACTTC	CASSQDLGPLETQYF
-	TRBD2	TRBV15	TRBJ2-1	TGTGCCACCAGCAGAGCCCCCCAGGGAGGGCTCAATGAGCAGTTCTTC	CATSRAPQGGLNEQFF
few	TRBD2	TRBV30	TRBJ2-1	TGTGCCTGGAGTAAGGCGGGGGGGTACAATGAGCAGTTCTTC	CAWSKAGGYNEQFF
-	-	TRBV9	TRBJ1-2	TGTGCCAGCAGCGTAGAGGACGGGGGCTGGGGCTATGGCTACACCTTC	CASSVEDGGWGYGYTF
once	-	TRBV7-2	TRBJ1-4	TGTGCCAGCAGCTTAGTAGCAGGGCGGGGAGAAAAACTGTTTTTT	CASSLVAGRGEKLFF
few	-	TRBV30	TRBJ1-2	TGTGCCTGGAGTGACCTATCCGGCTATGGCTACACCTTC	CAWSDLSGYGYTF
few	TRBD2	TRBV3-1	TRBJ2-4	TGTGCCAGCAGTCCTAGCGGCAAAAACATTCAGTACTTC	CASSPSGKNIQYF
-	-	TRBV4-3	TRBJ2-7	TGCGCCAGCAGCCAAGATAAGAGGGCCTTGACTACGAGCTCCTACGAGCAGTACTTC	CASSQDKRALTTSSYEQYF
-	-	TRBV20-1	TRBJ1-1	TGCAGTGCTAGAGAGACGGGGGTGGCCACTGAAGCTTTCTTT	CSARETGVATEAFF
-	-	TRBV3-1	TRBJ1-2	TGTGCCAGCAGCCAAGCCGGACGGGCAGCTAACTATGGCTACACCTTC	CASSQAGRAANYGYTF